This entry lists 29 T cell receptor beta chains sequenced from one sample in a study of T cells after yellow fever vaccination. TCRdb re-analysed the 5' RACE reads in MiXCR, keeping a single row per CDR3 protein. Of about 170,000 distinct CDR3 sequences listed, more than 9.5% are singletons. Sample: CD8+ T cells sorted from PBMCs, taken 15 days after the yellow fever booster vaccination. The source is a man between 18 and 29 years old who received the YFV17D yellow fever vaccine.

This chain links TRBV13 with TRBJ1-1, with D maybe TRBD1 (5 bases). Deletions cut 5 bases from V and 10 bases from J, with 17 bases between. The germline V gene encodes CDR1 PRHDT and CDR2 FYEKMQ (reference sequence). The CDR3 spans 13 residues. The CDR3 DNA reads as TGTGCCAGCAGCGATCCGGGGCCCTCGGGAGCTTTCTTT. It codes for CASSDPGPSGAFF. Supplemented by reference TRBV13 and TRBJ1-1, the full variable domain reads AAGVIQSPRHLIKEKRETATLKCYPIPRHDTVYWYQQGPGQDPQFLISFYEKMQSDKGSIPDRFSAQQFSDYHSELNMSSLELGDSALYFCASSDPGPSGAFFGQGTRLTVV.

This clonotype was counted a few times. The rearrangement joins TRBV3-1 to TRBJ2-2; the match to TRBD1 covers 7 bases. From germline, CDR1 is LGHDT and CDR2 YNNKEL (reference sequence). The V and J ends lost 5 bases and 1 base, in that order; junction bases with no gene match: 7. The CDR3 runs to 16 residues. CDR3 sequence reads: CASSYAGTVNTGELFF. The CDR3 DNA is TGTGCCAGCAGCTATGCCGGGACAGTGAACACCGGGGAGCTGTTTTTT.

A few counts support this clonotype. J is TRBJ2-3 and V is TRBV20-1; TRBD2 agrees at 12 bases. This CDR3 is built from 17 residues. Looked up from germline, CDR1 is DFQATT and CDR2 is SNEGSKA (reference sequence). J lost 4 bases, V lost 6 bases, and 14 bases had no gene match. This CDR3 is CSARLLLAGGRADTQYF. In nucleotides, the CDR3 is TGCAGTGCCCGACTACTCCTAGCGGGGGGGCGTGCAGATACGCAGTATTTT.

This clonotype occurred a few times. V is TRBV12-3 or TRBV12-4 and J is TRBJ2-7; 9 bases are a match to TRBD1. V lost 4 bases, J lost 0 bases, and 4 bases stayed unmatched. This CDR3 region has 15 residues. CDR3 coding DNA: TGTGCCAGCAGTTGGGACAGGGCCCCCTCCTACGAGCAGTACTTC. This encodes CASSWDRAPSYEQYF.

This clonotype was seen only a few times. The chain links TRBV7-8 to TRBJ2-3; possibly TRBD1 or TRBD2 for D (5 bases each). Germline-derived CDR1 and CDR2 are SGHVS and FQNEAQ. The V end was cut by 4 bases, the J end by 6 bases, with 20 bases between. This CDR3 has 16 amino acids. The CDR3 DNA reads TGTGCCAGCAGCTCGCCTAGAGGGGAGATAGTGGATACGCAGTATTTT. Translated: CASSSPRGEIVDTQYF.

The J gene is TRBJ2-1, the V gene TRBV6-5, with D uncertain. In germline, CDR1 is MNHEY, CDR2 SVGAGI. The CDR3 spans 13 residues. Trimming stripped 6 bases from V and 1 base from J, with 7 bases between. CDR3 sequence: CASSRTSYNEQFF. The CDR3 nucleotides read TGTGCCAGCAGCCGCACGTCCTACAATGAGCAGTTCTTC.

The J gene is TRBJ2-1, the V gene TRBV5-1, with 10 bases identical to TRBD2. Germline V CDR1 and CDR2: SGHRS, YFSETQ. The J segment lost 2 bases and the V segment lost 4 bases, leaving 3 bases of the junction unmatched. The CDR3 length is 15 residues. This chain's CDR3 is CASSPGLAAYNEQFF. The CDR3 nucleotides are TGCGCCAGCAGCCCTGGACTAGCGGCCTACAATGAGCAGTTCTTC.

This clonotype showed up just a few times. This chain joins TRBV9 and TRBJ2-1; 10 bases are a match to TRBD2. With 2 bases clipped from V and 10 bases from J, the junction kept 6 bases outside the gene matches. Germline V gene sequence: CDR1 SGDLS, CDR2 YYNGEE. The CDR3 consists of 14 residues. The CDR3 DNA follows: TGTGCCAGCAGCGTCAGCGGGGGGGCCGGGGAGCAGTTCTTC. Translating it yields CASSVSGGAGEQFF. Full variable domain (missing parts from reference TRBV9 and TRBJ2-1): DSGVTQTPKHLITATGQRVTLRCSPRSGDLSVYWYQQSLDQGLQFLIQYYNGEERAKGNILERFSAQQFPDLHSELNLSSLELGDSALYFCASSVSGGAGEQFFGPGTRLTVL.

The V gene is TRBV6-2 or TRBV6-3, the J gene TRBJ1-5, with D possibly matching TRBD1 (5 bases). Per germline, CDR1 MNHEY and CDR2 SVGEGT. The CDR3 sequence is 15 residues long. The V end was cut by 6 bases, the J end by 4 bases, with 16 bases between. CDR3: CASSQRGPGNQPQHF. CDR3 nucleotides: TGTGCCAGCAGCCAGAGGGGTCCTGGAAATCAGCCCCAGCATTTT.

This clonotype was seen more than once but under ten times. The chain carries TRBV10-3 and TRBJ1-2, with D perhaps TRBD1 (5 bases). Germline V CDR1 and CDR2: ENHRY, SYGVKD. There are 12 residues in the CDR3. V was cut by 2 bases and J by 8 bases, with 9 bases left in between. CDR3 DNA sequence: TGTGCCATCAGTGAGAAGGGGTTAGGCTACACCTTC. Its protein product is CAISEKGLGYTF.

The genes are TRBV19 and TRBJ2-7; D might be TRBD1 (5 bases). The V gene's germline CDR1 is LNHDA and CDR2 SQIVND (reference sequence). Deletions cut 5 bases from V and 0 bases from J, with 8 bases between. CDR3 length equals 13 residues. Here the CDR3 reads CASSRTNSYEQYF. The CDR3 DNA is TGTGCCAGTAGTCGGACAAACTCCTACGAGCAGTACTTC.

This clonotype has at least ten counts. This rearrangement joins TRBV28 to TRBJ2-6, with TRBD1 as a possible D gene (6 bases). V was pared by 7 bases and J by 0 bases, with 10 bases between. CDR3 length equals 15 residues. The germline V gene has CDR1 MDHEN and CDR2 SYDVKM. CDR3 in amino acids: CASTGTNSGANVLTF. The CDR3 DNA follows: TGTGCCAGCACCGGGACAAACTCTGGGGCCAACGTCCTGACTTTC.

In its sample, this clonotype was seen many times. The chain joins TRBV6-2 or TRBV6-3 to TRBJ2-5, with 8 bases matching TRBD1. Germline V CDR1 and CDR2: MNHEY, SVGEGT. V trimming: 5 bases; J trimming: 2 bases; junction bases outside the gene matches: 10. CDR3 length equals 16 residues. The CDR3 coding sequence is TGTGCCAGCAGTCCACGACAGGGGCGCTATCAAGAGACCCAGTACTTC. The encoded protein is CASSPRQGRYQETQYF.

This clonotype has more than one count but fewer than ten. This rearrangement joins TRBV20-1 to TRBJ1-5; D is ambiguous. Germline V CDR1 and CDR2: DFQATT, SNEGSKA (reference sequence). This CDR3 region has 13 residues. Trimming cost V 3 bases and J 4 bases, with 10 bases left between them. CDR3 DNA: TGCAGTGCTAGGGCCCAGCAGAATCAGCCCCAGCATTTT. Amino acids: CSARAQQNQPQHF.

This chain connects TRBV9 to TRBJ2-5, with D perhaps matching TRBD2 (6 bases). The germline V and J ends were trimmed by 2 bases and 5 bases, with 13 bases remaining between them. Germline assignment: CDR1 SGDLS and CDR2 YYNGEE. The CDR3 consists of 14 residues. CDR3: CASSVGFGGETQYF. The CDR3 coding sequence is TGTGCCAGCAGCGTTGGATTTGGGGGGGAGACCCAGTACTTC. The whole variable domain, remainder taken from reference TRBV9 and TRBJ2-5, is DSGVTQTPKHLITATGQRVTLRCSPRSGDLSVYWYQQSLDQGLQFLIQYYNGEERAKGNILERFSAQQFPDLHSELNLSSLELGDSALYFCASSVGFGGETQYFGPGTRLLVL.

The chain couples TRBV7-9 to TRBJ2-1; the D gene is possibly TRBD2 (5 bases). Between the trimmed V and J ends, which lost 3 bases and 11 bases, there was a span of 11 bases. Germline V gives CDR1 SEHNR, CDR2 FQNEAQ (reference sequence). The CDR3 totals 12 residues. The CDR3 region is CASSLLPGKQFF. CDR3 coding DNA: TGTGCCAGCAGCTTGTTGCCCGGGAAGCAGTTCTTC. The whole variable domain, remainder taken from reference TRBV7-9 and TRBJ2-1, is DTGVSQNPRHKITKRGQNVTFRCDPISEHNRLYWYRQTLGQGPEFLTYFQNEAQLEKSRLLSDRFSAERPKGSFSTLEIQRTEQGDSAMYLCASSLLPGKQFFGPGTRLTVL.

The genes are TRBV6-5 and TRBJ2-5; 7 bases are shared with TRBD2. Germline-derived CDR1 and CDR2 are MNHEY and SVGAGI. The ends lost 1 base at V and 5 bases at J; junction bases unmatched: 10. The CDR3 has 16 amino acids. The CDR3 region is CASSYWAGESMETQYF. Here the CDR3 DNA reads TGTGCCAGCAGTTACTGGGCGGGGGAATCGATGGAGACCCAGTACTTC.

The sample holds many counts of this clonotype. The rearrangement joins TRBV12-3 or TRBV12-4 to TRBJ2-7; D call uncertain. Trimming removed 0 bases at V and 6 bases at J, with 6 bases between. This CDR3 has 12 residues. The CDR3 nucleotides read TGTGCCAGCAGTTTAGCTCGATCCGAGCAGTACTTC. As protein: CASSLARSEQYF.

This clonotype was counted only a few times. CDR3 in DNA: TGTGCCAGCAGCTCTAGCGGGAACACAGATACGCAGTATTTT. Translating it yields CASSSSGNTDTQYF. The chain links TRBV7-8 to TRBJ2-3, with 9 bases aligning to TRBD2. The V gene end was trimmed by 4 bases and the J gene end by 2 bases; junction bases not matched to a gene: 1. The CDR3 covers 14 residues. Germline V CDR1 and CDR2: SGHVS, FQNEAQ.

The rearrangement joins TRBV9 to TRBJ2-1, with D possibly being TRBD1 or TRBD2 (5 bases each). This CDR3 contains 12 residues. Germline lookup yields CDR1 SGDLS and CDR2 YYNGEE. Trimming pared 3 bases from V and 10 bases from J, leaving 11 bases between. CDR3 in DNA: TGTGCCAGCAGCGCCCGGGGCTTAGAGCAGTTCTTC. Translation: CASSARGLEQFF.

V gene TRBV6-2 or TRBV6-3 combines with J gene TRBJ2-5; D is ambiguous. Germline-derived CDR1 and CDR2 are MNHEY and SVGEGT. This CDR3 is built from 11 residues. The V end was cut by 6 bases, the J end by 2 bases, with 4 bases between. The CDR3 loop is CASRLQETQYF. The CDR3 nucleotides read TGTGCCAGCAGGCTACAAGAGACCCAGTACTTC.

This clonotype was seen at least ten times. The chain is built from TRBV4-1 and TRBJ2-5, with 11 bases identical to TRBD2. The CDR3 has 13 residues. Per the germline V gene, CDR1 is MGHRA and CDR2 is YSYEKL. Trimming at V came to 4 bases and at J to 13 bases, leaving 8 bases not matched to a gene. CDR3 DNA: TGCGCCAGCAGCCCGACTAGCGGGGAACCGTTGTACTTC. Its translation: CASSPTSGEPLYF.

Written as DNA, the CDR3 is TGTGCCAGTAGTAGGGGACAGCCCACCGAGCAGTACGTC. It encodes CASSRGQPTEQYV. V gene TRBV19 combines with J gene TRBJ2-7; TRBD1 matches 7 bases. V gave up 4 bases and J gave up 6 bases; unmatched junction bases: 6. Germline values: CDR1 LNHDA, CDR2 SQIVND (reference sequence). This CDR3 comprises 13 residues.

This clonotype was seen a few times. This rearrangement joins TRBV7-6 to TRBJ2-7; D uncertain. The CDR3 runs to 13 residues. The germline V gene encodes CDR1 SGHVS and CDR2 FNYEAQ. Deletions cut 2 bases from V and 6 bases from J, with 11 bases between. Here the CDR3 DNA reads TGTGCCAGCAGCTTAAATCCAGGATCCGAGCAGTACGTC. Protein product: CASSLNPGSEQYV.

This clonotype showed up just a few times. The CDR3 sequence: CASSLLGGITDTQYF. CDR3 nucleotide sequence: TGTGCCAGCAGTTTATTGGGGGGAATCACAGATACGCAGTATTTT. The chain employs TRBV12-3 or TRBV12-4 and TRBJ2-3; perhaps TRBD2 as D (6 bases). V shed 2 bases and J shed 2 bases, with 11 bases lying between them. The CDR3 is made up of 15 amino acids.

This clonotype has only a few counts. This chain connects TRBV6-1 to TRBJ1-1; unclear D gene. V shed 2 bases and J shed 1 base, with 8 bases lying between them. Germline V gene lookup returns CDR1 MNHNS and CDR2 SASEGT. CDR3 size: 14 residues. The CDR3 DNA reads TGTGCCAGCAGTGAAACCGGAGAGAACACTGAAGCTTTCTTT. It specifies CASSETGENTEAFF.

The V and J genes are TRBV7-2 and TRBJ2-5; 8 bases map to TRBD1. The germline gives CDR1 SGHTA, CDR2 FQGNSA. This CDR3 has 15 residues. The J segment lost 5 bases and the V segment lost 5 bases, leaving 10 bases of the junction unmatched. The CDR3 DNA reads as TGTGCCAGCAGCGCCTGGACAGGGAGTCACGAGACCCAGTACTTC. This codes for CASSAWTGSHETQYF. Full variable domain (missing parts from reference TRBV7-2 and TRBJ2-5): GAGVSQSPSNKVTEKGKDVELRCDPISGHTALYWYRQSLGQGLEFLIYFQGNSAPDKSGLPSDRFSAERTGGSVSTLTIQRTQQEDSAVYLCASSAWTGSHETQYFGPGTRLLVL.

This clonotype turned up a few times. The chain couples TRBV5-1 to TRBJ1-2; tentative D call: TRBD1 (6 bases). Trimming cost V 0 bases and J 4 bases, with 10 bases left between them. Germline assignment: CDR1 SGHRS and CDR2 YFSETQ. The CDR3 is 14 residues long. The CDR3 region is CASSLDGQLYGYTF. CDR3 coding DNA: TGCGCCAGCAGCTTGGACGGACAGCTCTATGGCTACACCTTC.

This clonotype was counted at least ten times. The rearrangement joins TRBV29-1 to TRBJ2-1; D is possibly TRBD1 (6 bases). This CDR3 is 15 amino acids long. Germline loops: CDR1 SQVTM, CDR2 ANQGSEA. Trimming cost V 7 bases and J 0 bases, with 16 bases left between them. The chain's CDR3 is CSAEDSQTSYNEQFF. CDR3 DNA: TGCAGCGCTGAGGACAGCCAAACCTCCTACAATGAGCAGTTCTTC.